This record concerns one T cell receptor (beta chain) sequence. Its specificity is not known. Each of the CD4+ naive, central memory, regulatory and stem cell-like memory populations was sorted via CD45RO/CCR7/CD25/CD127/CD95/CD27. Purities over 98% were achieved in all sorted populations. This CDR3 is built from 16 residues. CDR1 and CDR2 from the germline V gene are GTSNPN and SVGIG (reference sequence). Trimming pared 1 base from V and 5 bases from J, leaving 20 bases between. This sample stems from a study of beta chain features in type 1 diabetes. Every bit of the isolated RNA underwent reverse transcription, so sequencing read expressed TCRB transcripts. The protocol was immunoSEQ multiplex PCR, while the TCRdb copy is restricted to in-frame clones and leaves out a portion. Of about 660,000 clones listed, over 13% are singletons. Regarding the study as a whole: Moderately but significantly shorter TCRB CDR3s were found in Type 1 diabetes patients in all four CD4+ subsets. Individuals with type 1 diabetes displayed fewer insertions and more deletions at VDJ junctions.

This TCR was sampled from a man aged 18-30 years with type 1 diabetes. The chain uses TRBV30 and TRBJ1-1; D remains ambiguous. Source material: naive CD4+ T cells from blood. CDR3 nucleotides: TGTGCCTGGAGTGGTACAAGACCGAACCTGGGTACTGAAGCTTTCTTT. Residues: CAWSGTRPNLGTEAFF.